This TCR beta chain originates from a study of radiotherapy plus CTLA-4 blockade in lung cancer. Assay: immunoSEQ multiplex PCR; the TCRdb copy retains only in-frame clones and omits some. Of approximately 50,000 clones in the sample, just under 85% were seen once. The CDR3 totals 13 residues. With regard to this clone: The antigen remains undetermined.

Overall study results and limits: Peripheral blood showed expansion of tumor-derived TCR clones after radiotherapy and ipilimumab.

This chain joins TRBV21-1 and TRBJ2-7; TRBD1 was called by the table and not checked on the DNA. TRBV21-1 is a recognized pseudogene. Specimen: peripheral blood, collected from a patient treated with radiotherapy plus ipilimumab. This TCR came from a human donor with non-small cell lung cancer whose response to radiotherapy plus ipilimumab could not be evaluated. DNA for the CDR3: TGTGCCTCCAGACGGCAGGGGTCCTACGAGCAGTACTTC. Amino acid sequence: CASRRQGSYEQYF.